The 27 T cell receptor beta chains below all came from one sample that was sequenced in a study of T cell repertoires in cytomegalovirus infection. What these receptors recognize is not known. TCRdb processed the reads anew with MiXCR; each CDR3 protein has one entry. The sample yields about 830,000 distinct CDR3 sequences, about 31% seen once. The sample in question was cultured CD8+ T cells from PBMCs, obtained from culture after CMV antigen stimulation. These receptors originate from a human donor in good health (CMV status not recorded). Some clones in this sample may be carry-over from other donors' samples.

The genes are TRBV20-1 and TRBJ2-4; TRBD1 aligns across 7 bases. The length of the CDR3 is 13 residues. Germline V gives CDR1 DFQATT, CDR2 SNEGSKA (reference sequence). The V gene end was trimmed by 2 bases and the J gene end by 6 bases; junction bases not matched to a gene: 4. The CDR3 DNA reads as TGCAGTGCTAGAAACAGGGGCGCAAACATTCAGTACTTC. Protein: CSARNRGANIQYF.

The chain has TRBV6-2 or TRBV6-3 and TRBJ2-1; 7 bases are a match to TRBD2. The CDR3 spans 15 residues. J gave up 5 bases and V 2 bases, and 6 bases lay outside the gene matches. Germline CDR1 MNHEY, CDR2 SVGEGT. This CDR3 is CASSYRVGGDNEQFF. CDR3 in DNA: TGTGCCAGCAGTTACCGGGTGGGGGGGGACAATGAGCAGTTCTTC.

This clonotype showed up just a few times. The chain employs TRBV6-5 and TRBJ2-5, with 11 positions matching TRBD2. The germline CDR1 and CDR2 sequences are MNHEY and SVGAGI. The CDR3 runs 17 residues. With V trimmed by 2 bases and J by 5 bases, 10 bases remained unmatched. In nucleotides, the CDR3 is TGTGCCAGCAGTTACGGATTAGCGGGGGGGTATGGGGAGACCCAGTACTTC. Its protein is CASSYGLAGGYGETQYF.

In its sample, this clonotype was seen a few times. The rearrangement links TRBV3-1 to TRBJ1-1; D remains unclear. Trimming shortened V by 1 base and J by 7 bases, and 7 bases separated the two germline ends. This CDR3 contains 12 residues. Germline loops: CDR1 LGHDT, CDR2 YNNKEL (reference sequence). The CDR3 region has the DNA TGTGCCAGCAGCCAAGGCTGGGATGAAGCTTTCTTT. This translates into CASSQGWDEAFF.

The chain links TRBV28 to TRBJ2-3; TRBD2 matches at 14 bases. Looked up from germline, CDR1 is MDHEN and CDR2 is SYDVKM. Trimming removed 1 base from V and 6 bases from J; junction bases left unmatched: 9. The CDR3 length is 18 residues. CDR3 sequence: CASSLSMTSGGAVDTQYF. The CDR3 region has the DNA TGTGCCAGCAGTTTATCTATGACTAGCGGGGGGGCCGTGGATACGCAGTATTTT.

The rearrangement joins TRBV7-6 to TRBJ2-1, with TRBD2 identical over 11 bases. Trimming took 10 bases from V and 4 from J; bases not matched to a gene: 3. This CDR3 has 13 residues. Per the germline V gene, CDR1 is SGHVS and CDR2 is FNYEAQ. CDR3 DNA: TGTGCCACGAGACTAGCGGGGTACAATGAGCAGTTCTTC. Translated, it gives CATRLAGYNEQFF.

As for this clonotype: This could be a read error, since a much larger clone is one nucleotide away. The chain links TRBV7-2 to TRBJ2-7, with 10 positions matching TRBD2. Trimming removed 5 bases from V and 5 bases from J; junction bases left unmatched: 6. The CDR3 has 14 amino acids. From germline, CDR1 is SGHTA and CDR2 FQGNSA. CDR3 protein: CASSQAGGSHEQYF. The CDR3 DNA is TGTGCCAGCAGCCAAGCGGGGGGGTCCCACGAGCAGTACTTC.

Note on this clonotype: This may arise from a read error, as a much more abundant clone is one base away. The gene calls are TRBV7-2 and TRBJ2-3; D is possibly TRBD2 (5 bases). The CDR3 consists of 16 residues. The V gene lost 5 bases and the J gene lost 4 bases, with 19 bases spanning the gap. The germline V gene has CDR1 SGHTA and CDR2 FQGNSA. The CDR3 DNA sequence: TGTGCCAGCAGCCCACCTCCGCCGACTATCCCAGATACGCAGTATTTT. Translating it yields CASSPPPPTIPDTQYF. The whole variable domain, remainder taken from reference TRBV7-2 and TRBJ2-3, is GAGVSQSPSNKVTEKGKDVELRCDPISGHTALYWYRQSLGQGLEFLIYFQGNSAPDKSGLPSDRFSAERTGGSVSTLTIQRTQQEDSAVYLCASSPPPPTIPDTQYFGPGTRLTVL.

The chain couples TRBV12-3 or TRBV12-4 to TRBJ2-1; TRBD2 agrees at 11 bases. There are 20 residues in the CDR3. Losses at the gene ends were 5 bases for V and 0 bases for J; bases not matched to a gene: 15. The CDR3 region has the DNA TGTGCCAGCAGTAACCCGGGACTAGCGGAGGGGAAGAGCTCCTACAATGAGCAGTTCTTC. It specifies CASSNPGLAEGKSSYNEQFF.

This clonotype was detected only once. The chain uses TRBV11-2 and TRBJ2-1; the match to TRBD2 covers 14 bases. CDR1 and CDR2 from the germline V gene are SGHAT and FQNNGV. V lost 5 bases and J lost 8; bases outside the gene matches: 5. CDR3 size: 15 residues. Written as DNA, the CDR3 is TGTGCCAGCAGCATCGGGACTAGCGGGGGAGATGAGCAGTTCTTC. Translated: CASSIGTSGGDEQFF.

The chain is built from TRBV6-1 and TRBJ2-4; weak D call: TRBD1 (5 bases). CDR3 length: 17 amino acids. Trimming took 5 bases from V and 0 from J, leaving 17 bases between them. Germline-derived CDR1 and CDR2 are MNHNS and SASEGT. The CDR3 DNA sequence: TGTGCCAGCAGTTTCTCAGGGCCTGCCATAGCCAAAAACATTCAGTACTTC. This sequence encodes CASSFSGPAIAKNIQYF.

The CDR3 DNA is TGTGCCAGCAGTTTTTCGGGTGACCATCAGCCCCAGCATTTT. Translation: CASSFSGDHQPQHF. The chain is built from TRBV12-3 or TRBV12-4 and TRBJ1-5; D is ambiguous. This CDR3 is 14 amino acids long. V gave up 3 bases and J gave up 5 bases, with 11 bases separating them.

The genes are TRBV19 and TRBJ1-1; 11 bases align to TRBD1. Germline V gene sequence: CDR1 LNHDA, CDR2 SQIVND (reference sequence). CDR3 length: 15 amino acids. V gave up 7 bases and J gave up 0 bases; unmatched junction bases: 4. CDR3 amino acids: CASMDRGPVNTEAFF. The CDR3 nucleotides read TGTGCCAGTATGGACAGGGGGCCGGTGAACACTGAAGCTTTCTTT.

The chain is built from TRBV9 and TRBJ1-6; no reliable D call. Germline loops: CDR1 SGDLS, CDR2 YYNGEE. V was shortened by 4 bases and J by 6 bases, with 8 bases between the two germline ends. CDR3 length: 13 amino acids. This CDR3 is CASSPSGNSPLHF. CDR3 nucleotide sequence: TGTGCCAGCAGCCCTAGTGGTAATTCACCCCTCCACTTT.

This clonotype occurred many times. The V gene is TRBV7-8, the J gene TRBJ1-2; TRBD1 matches at 9 bases. J was trimmed by 7 bases and V by 4 bases; bases with no gene match: 13. This CDR3 spans 16 amino acids. Germline CDR1 SGHVS, CDR2 FQNEAQ. The DNA for the CDR3 is TGTGCCAGCAGCTATATTCCGGGACAGGGAGTAGTTGGCTACACCTTC. Residues: CASSYIPGQGVVGYTF.

On this clonotype itself: A junction boundary mismatches the germline segment, possibly from a read error. The J gene is TRBJ1-1, the V gene TRBV7-2; 7 nucleotides align to TRBD1. CDR1 SGHTA and CDR2 FQGNSA come from the germline V gene. There are 14 residues in the CDR3. CDR3 DNA sequence: TGTGCCAACAGCTTAAAAGGGGGCGGGACTGAAGCTTTCTTT. Protein product: CANSLKGGGTEAFF.

Note on this clonotype: At one boundary the junction diverges from the germline segment, which might be a read error. The chain has TRBV7-2 and TRBJ2-3; perhaps TRBD1 as D (5 bases). The CDR3 loop spans 16 amino acids. Germline V lookup: CDR1 SGHTA, CDR2 FQGNSA. DNA for the CDR3: TGTGTCAGCAGCCACAGGCGCGGACCAGCACAAGATACGCAGTATTTT. Translating it yields CVSSHRRGPAQDTQYF.

Remarks on this clonotype: Given a much more abundant clone one base away, this may be a read error. The genes are TRBV7-4 and TRBJ2-7; no reliable D call. V lost 2 bases and J 4 bases, leaving 6 bases between the germline ends. Germline-derived CDR1 and CDR2 are SGHVT and SQSDAQ. The CDR3 totals 12 residues. CDR3 DNA: TGTGCCAGCAGCTTAAAGGAATACGAGCAGTACTTC. Protein sequence: CASSLKEYEQYF.

The V and J genes are TRBV2 and TRBJ1-2; no reliable D call. Germline V lookup: CDR1 SNHLY, CDR2 FYNNEI. Deletions cut 3 bases from V and 8 bases from J, with 13 bases between. CDR3 length: 13 residues. The CDR3 region has the DNA TGTGCCAGCAGTGATATTGGTGGGTACGGCTACACCTTC. Its translation is CASSDIGGYGYTF.

At least ten counts were recorded for this clonotype. This chain joins TRBV7-2 and TRBJ2-1; D remains unclear. Germline V lookup: CDR1 SGHTA, CDR2 FQGNSA. The CDR3 loop spans 15 amino acids. The V end lost 5 bases, the J end lost 1 base, and 12 bases lay between the germline ends. The CDR3 sequence is CASSPFFMSYNEQFF. In nucleotides, the CDR3 is TGTGCCAGCAGCCCTTTTTTCATGTCCTACAATGAGCAGTTCTTC.

This clonotype was recorded a few times. This chain links TRBV6-1 with TRBJ1-3; D call uncertain. V was clipped by 8 bases and J by 3 bases, with 11 bases between them. Germline V lookup: CDR1 MNHNS, CDR2 SASEGT. The CDR3 consists of 13 residues. The chain's CDR3 is CASGMVGGNTIYF. DNA for the CDR3: TGTGCCAGCGGGATGGTTGGTGGAAACACCATATATTTT.

The chain recombines TRBV20-1 with TRBJ2-4; 8 bases are a match to TRBD2. V was clipped by 0 bases and J by 0 bases; unmatched bases: 4. CDR1 DFQATT and CDR2 SNEGSKA come from the germline V gene (reference sequence). The CDR3 runs 16 residues. CDR3: CSARDYSGVAKNIQYF. The CDR3 nucleotides read TGCAGTGCTAGAGACTATAGCGGGGTAGCCAAAAACATTCAGTACTTC.

This clonotype has only a few counts. This rearrangement joins TRBV2 to TRBJ2-5; 9 positions match TRBD2. Germline CDR1 is SNHLY and CDR2 is FYNNEI. J lost 2 bases, V lost 8 bases, and 15 bases had no gene match. CDR3 size: 17 residues. The chain's CDR3 is CASASFTSGFQQETQYF. DNA for the CDR3: TGTGCCAGCGCTTCCTTTACTAGCGGGTTTCAGCAAGAGACCCAGTACTTC.

This clonotype was counted many times. This chain connects TRBV7-6 to TRBJ2-7, with D possibly matching TRBD1 (6 bases). V was clipped by 11 bases and J by 1 base, with 12 bases between them. In germline, CDR1 is SGHVS, CDR2 FNYEAQ. CDR3 size: 12 residues. The chain's CDR3 is CAVRDTSYEQYF. In nucleotides, the CDR3 is TGTGCCGTCCGGGACACATCCTACGAGCAGTACTTC.

The rearrangement links TRBV5-6 to TRBJ2-1, with TRBD2 matching 11 bases. Germline CDR1 is SGHDT and CDR2 is YYEEEE. V lost 4 bases and J lost 7; bases outside the gene matches: 7. The CDR3 has 15 residues. The CDR3 nucleotides are TGTGCCAGCAGCCCTAGGACTAGCGGGCGGAATGAGCAGTTCTTC. Protein: CASSPRTSGRNEQFF.

The rearrangement uses TRBV4-3 and TRBJ1-5; D ambiguous. Between the trimmed V and J ends, which lost 0 bases and 8 bases, there was a span of 14 bases. The length of the CDR3 is 15 residues. Germline V gene data show CDR1 as LGHNA and CDR2 as YSLEER. CDR3 sequence reads: CASSQDSGGSKPQHF. In nucleotides, the CDR3 is TGCGCCAGCAGCCAAGATTCGGGAGGGAGCAAGCCCCAGCATTTT.

This clonotype was detected a few times. This chain uses TRBV5-4 with TRBJ1-1, with a possible D match to TRBD1 (6 bases). The CDR3 is 17 residues long. V was clipped by 0 bases and J by 1 base, with 16 bases between them. Germline V gene sequence: CDR1 SGHNT, CDR2 YYREEE (reference sequence). CDR3 DNA: TGTGCCAGCAGCTTGGCCCTAAGGGGGGCGGAGAACACTGAAGCTTTCTTT. This codes for CASSLALRGAENTEAFF. Full variable domain (remainder filled in from reference TRBV5-4 and TRBJ1-1): ETGVTQSPTHLIKTRGQQVTLRCSSQSGHNTVSWYQQALGQGPQFIFQYYREEENGRGNFPPRFSGLQFPNYSSELNVNALELDDSALYLCASSLALRGAENTEAFFGQGTRLTVV.